These 21 T cell receptor beta chains were sequenced from one sample in a study of blood T cell repertoires in COVID-19. The protocol was immunoSEQ multiplex PCR, while the TCRdb copy is restricted to in-frame clones and leaves out a portion. This table holds under 250,000 clones, roughly 75% found once. Sample: peripheral blood. The receptors here all came from a woman in her 70s with acute or convalescent COVID-19.

The chain has TRBV28 and TRBJ2-5; TRBD1 matches 9 bases. CDR3 length equals 14 residues. Losses at the gene ends were 3 bases for V and 5 bases for J; bases not matched to a gene: 4. The germline CDR1 and CDR2 sequences are MDHEN and SYDVKM. The CDR3 region has the DNA TGTGCCAGCAGTTTTGGGGACAGGGTGGAGACCCAGTACTTC. Residues: CASSFGDRVETQYF.

The chain joins TRBV29-1 to TRBJ1-2; D is possibly TRBD1 (6 bases). CDR3 length: 13 amino acids. Germline CDR1 and CDR2: SQVTM and ANQGSEA. V was trimmed by 0 bases and J by 4 bases, leaving 9 bases between them. The CDR3 protein is CSVEEQGSYGYTF. The CDR3 nucleotides read TGCAGCGTTGAAGAACAGGGATCCTATGGCTACACCTTC.

The chain is built from TRBV29-1 and TRBJ1-4; D possibly corresponds to TRBD1 (6 bases). The germline gives CDR1 SQVTM, CDR2 ANQGSEA. This CDR3 spans 13 amino acids. V lost 6 bases and J 6 bases, leaving 14 bases between the germline ends. CDR3 loop: CSVQGSGDEKLFF. The CDR3 DNA follows: TGCAGCGTCCAGGGGTCCGGTGATGAAAAACTGTTTTTT.

This clone was found a few times. CDR3 nucleotides: TGTGCCACCAGTGAGGGGGGAGGGTCTAAACTCACAGATACGCAGTATTTT. This gives the protein CATSEGGGSKLTDTQYF. This chain connects TRBV24-1 to TRBJ2-3; TRBD2 matches at 7 bases. The CDR3 contains 17 residues. Germline V CDR1 and CDR2: KGHDR, SFDVKD. The V segment lost 4 bases and the J segment 2 bases; nucleotides outside the gene matches: 11.

CDR3 residues: CASSLARLAGNEQFF. The CDR3 bases are TGCGCCAGCAGCTTGGCGCGACTAGCAGGGAATGAGCAGTTCTTC. The rearrangement joins TRBV5-1 to TRBJ2-1, with 7 positions matching TRBD2. Trimming removed 0 bases from V and 7 bases from J; junction bases left unmatched: 7. Germline lookup yields CDR1 SGHRS and CDR2 YFSETQ. This CDR3 contains 15 residues.

The rearrangement links TRBV27 to TRBJ1-1, with a tentative D call TRBD1 (6 bases). CDR3 length: 15 amino acids. The germline gives CDR1 MNHEY, CDR2 SMNVEV (reference sequence). V shed 0 bases and J shed 5 bases, with 13 bases lying between them. The CDR3 region is CASSLSRGGGTEAFF. The CDR3 DNA sequence: TGTGCCAGCAGTTTATCGAGGGGGGGAGGGACTGAAGCTTTCTTT.

The V call is TRBV6-5, the J call TRBJ1-4; TRBD1 is a possible D gene (5 bases). Trimming left V 2 bases short and J 7 bases short, with 11 bases between. Germline V gives CDR1 MNHEY, CDR2 SVGAGI. The CDR3 length is 14 residues. In nucleotides, the CDR3 is TGTGCCAGCAGTTACAGGGGATTGGGTGAAAAACTGTTTTTT. It codes for CASSYRGLGEKLFF.

V gene TRBV10-2 combines with J gene TRBJ2-7, with 10 bases identical to TRBD2. J gave up 6 bases and V 10 bases, and 15 bases lay outside the gene matches. Germline CDR1 is WSHSY and CDR2 is SAAADI. This CDR3 comprises 15 residues. The CDR3 DNA is TGCGCCACTCCAATCAGGCTAGCGGGAGAATGCGAGCAGTACTTC. Translating it yields CATPIRLAGECEQYF.

V usage is TRBV6-5 and J usage is TRBJ1-5, with 7 nucleotides matching TRBD1. Germline V gives CDR1 MNHEY, CDR2 SVGAGI. V dropped 6 bases and J dropped 7; count of bases not matched to a gene: 9. The CDR3 consists of 14 residues. CDR3 region: CASSPTGMGQPQHF. CDR3 nucleotide sequence: TGTGCCAGCAGCCCGACAGGGATGGGGCAGCCCCAGCATTTT.

This clone turned up a few times. The J gene is TRBJ2-4, the V gene TRBV5-1; D perhaps matches TRBD1 (7 bases). V dropped 0 bases and J dropped 1 base, with 20 bases sitting between them. This CDR3 is 19 amino acids long. Germline CDR1 and CDR2: SGHRS and YFSETQ. The CDR3 region has the DNA TGCGCCAGCAGCTTGGGAGGCAGGGGGGAACGGGTTGCCAAAAACATTCAGTACTTC. Amino acids: CASSLGGRGERVAKNIQYF. The complete variable domain, with remaining parts taken from reference TRBV5-1 and TRBJ2-4, reads KAGVTQTPRYLIKTRGQQVTLSCSPISGHRSVSWYQQTPGQGLQFLFEYFSETQRNKGNFPGRFSGRQFSNSRSEMNVSTLELGDSALYLCASSLGGRGERVAKNIQYFGAGTRLSVL.

This chain uses TRBV6-4 with TRBJ2-3, with a possible D match to TRBD1 (6 bases). CDR1 MRHNA and CDR2 SNTAGT come from the germline V gene. Deletions cut 2 bases from V and 5 bases from J, with 14 bases between. The CDR3 consists of 15 residues. CDR3 coding DNA: TGTGCCAGCAGTGACAGGGGGAAAGGCCGAGATACGCAGTATTTT. As protein: CASSDRGKGRDTQYF.

The rearrangement uses TRBV3-1 (or the pseudogene TRBV3-2) and TRBJ1-1; the D is unclear. V lost 9 bases to trimming and J lost 1 base, with 12 bases between them. CDR1 is LGHDT, CDR2 YNNKEL, per germline (reference sequence). The CDR3 totals 13 residues. In nucleotides, the CDR3 is TGTGCCAGTGCCGAGGAGGGGAACACTGAAGCTTTCTTT. It translates to CASAEEGNTEAFF.

The chain uses TRBV7-6 and TRBJ2-1; D gene ambiguous. The CDR3 covers 14 residues. With 5 bases removed from V and 7 bases from J, the gap between germline ends came to 15 bases. Germline V gene lookup returns CDR1 SGHVS and CDR2 FNYEAQ. The chain's CDR3 is CASSPRSLFNEQFF. As DNA, the CDR3 is TGTGCCAGCAGCCCCCGCAGTTTGTTTAATGAGCAGTTCTTC.

The V and J genes are TRBV7-4 and TRBJ2-3; 8 bases are shared with TRBD2. J was trimmed by 3 bases and V by 4 bases; bases with no gene match: 9. The CDR3 totals 16 residues. Germline V gene sequence: CDR1 SGHVT, CDR2 SQSDAQ. Written as DNA, the CDR3 is TGTGCCAGCAGCTCACCCCTGGGCGGGAGGACAGATACGCAGTATTTT. The encoded protein is CASSSPLGGRTDTQYF.

The genes are TRBV27 and TRBJ2-2, with 7 bases matching TRBD2. With 6 bases clipped from V and 5 bases from J, the junction kept 6 bases outside the gene matches. Germline lookup yields CDR1 MNHEY and CDR2 SMNVEV (reference sequence). The CDR3 has 14 amino acids. The CDR3 loop reads CASSQLAETGELFF. In DNA, the CDR3 is TGTGCCAGCAGCCAGCTAGCGGAAACCGGGGAGCTGTTTTTT.

The chain recombines TRBV7-2 with TRBJ1-3; 7 bases line up with TRBD1. Germline V gene data show CDR1 as SGHTA and CDR2 as FQGNSA. V lost 1 base to trimming and J lost 0 bases; unmatched junction nucleotides: 3. The CDR3 loop spans 16 amino acids. The CDR3 is CASSLVPGGSGNTIYF. DNA of the CDR3: TGTGCCAGCAGCTTAGTCCCAGGGGGCTCTGGAAACACCATATATTTT.

In its sample, this clone was seen once. This chain links TRBV10-1 with TRBJ2-2; possible D gene TRBD2, 6 bases. The CDR3 extends over 16 amino acids. V was trimmed by 7 bases and J by 4 bases, leaving 19 bases between them. CDR1 is WNHNN, CDR2 SYGVQD, per germline (reference sequence). CDR3 bases: TGCGCCAGCACACCCTCCGGAGGGCCTCGCACCGGGGAGCTGTTTTTT. It specifies CASTPSGGPRTGELFF.

This clone was counted only a few times. The chain couples TRBV29-1 to TRBJ2-2; TRBD1 matches at 7 bases. Per germline, CDR1 SQVTM and CDR2 ANQGSEA. The CDR3 contains 12 residues. The V and J ends lost 7 bases and 7 bases, in that order; junction bases with no gene match: 6. In nucleotides, the CDR3 is TGCAGCGCACAGGGGTGGGGCGGGGAGCTGTTTTTT. Its protein is CSAQGWGGELFF.

V gene TRBV6-6 combines with J gene TRBJ1-6; the match to TRBD1 covers 9 bases. The germline CDR1 and CDR2 sequences are MNHNY and SVGAGI (reference sequence). The CDR3 loop spans 16 amino acids. Losses at the gene ends were 2 bases for V and 8 bases for J; bases not matched to a gene: 7. CDR3: CASSYRPGQGYSPLHF. The CDR3 region has the DNA TGTGCCAGCAGTTACCGTCCGGGACAGGGTTATTCACCCCTCCACTTT.

The chain links TRBV18 to TRBJ1-5; D may be TRBD1 (5 bases). Germline V gene lookup returns CDR1 KGHSH and CDR2 LQKENI. This CDR3 is built from 15 residues. Trimming removed 2 bases at V and 2 bases at J, with 10 bases between. The CDR3 nucleotides read TGTGCCAGCTCACCATCGGGGGAAGGCAATCAGCCCCAGCATTTT. Translating gives CASSPSGEGNQPQHF.

J is TRBJ2-1 and V is TRBV18, with D perhaps matching TRBD1 (6 bases). The CDR3 totals 13 residues. V lost 3 bases to trimming and J lost 4 bases, with 7 bases between them. Germline CDR1 is KGHSH and CDR2 is LQKENI. The CDR3 reads CASSPGQYNEQFF. CDR3 bases: TGTGCCAGCTCACCTGGACAGTACAATGAGCAGTTCTTC.